This T cell receptor (beta chain) was profiled in a study of blood T cell repertoires in COVID-19. About the study: Researchers got acute and convalescent COVID-19 samples from the United States, Italy and Spain. Sources were T cells, B-cell-depleted T cells, or PBMCs; the material itself was cDNA or gDNA.

This CDR3 comprises 12 residues. The germline V gene has CDR1 GTSNPN and CDR2 SVGIG (reference sequence). V was clipped by 3 bases and J by 8 bases; unmatched bases: 6. In the source study's methods: Reference gene primer amplification gave nucleated cell count estimates. Sequencing used immunoSEQ multiplex PCR; TCRdb keeps in-frame clones, though not all of them. V and J calls and clone size are as listed in that table; D and trimming were resolved from the DNA. The sample lists 160,000 or so clones, around 84% occurring once. Specimen: peripheral blood. The sequence was obtained from a man in his forties with acute or convalescent COVID-19. The chain is built from TRBV30 and TRBJ1-2; 7 nucleotides line up with TRBD1. The CDR3 DNA sequence: TGTGCCTGGAGCGACAGGGATGACGGCTACACCTTC. Amino acids: CAWSDRDDGYTF.